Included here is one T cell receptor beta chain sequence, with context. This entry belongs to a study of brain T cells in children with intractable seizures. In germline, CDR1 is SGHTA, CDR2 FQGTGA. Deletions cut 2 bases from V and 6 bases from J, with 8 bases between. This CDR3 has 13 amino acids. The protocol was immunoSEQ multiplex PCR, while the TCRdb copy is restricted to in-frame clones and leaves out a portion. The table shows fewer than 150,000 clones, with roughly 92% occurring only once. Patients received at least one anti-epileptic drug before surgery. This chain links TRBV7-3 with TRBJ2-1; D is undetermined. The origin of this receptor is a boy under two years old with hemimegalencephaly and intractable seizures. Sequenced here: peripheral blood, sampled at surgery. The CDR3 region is CASSLARGNEQFF. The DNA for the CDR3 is TGTGCCAGCAGCTTAGCCCGAGGCAATGAGCAGTTCTTC.